The rows below give T cell receptor beta chains drawn from one sample of a study of CD8 T cells in ankylosing spondylitis. TCRdb re-analysed the 5' RACE reads in MiXCR, keeping a single row per CDR3 protein. The data hold more than 250,000 distinct CDR3 sequences, with around 10% observed a single time. Sequenced sample: blood, either unsorted or a sorted T cell fraction (not recorded which). The source is a female donor with ankylosing spondylitis or in good health (not recorded which). Both conserved end residues are part of each CDR3. Fields, in order: D gene, clone size, V gene, J gene, CDR3 protein, CDR3 DNA. The D gene is left open where the match is weak. Not every row has a clone size; where given, it reads once, few, many or a size class.

>TRBD2|many|TRBV5-1|TRBJ2-2
CASSLDSSGIGELFF
TGCGCCAGCAGCTTGGACTCTAGCGGCATCGGGGAGCTGTTTTTT
>-|many|TRBV6-2/TRBV6-3|TRBJ2-7
CASSYSKSRLYEQYF
TGTGCCAGCAGTTACTCGAAAAGCCGATTATACGAGCAGTACTTC
>TRBD2|few|TRBV18|TRBJ2-1
CASSPPTGTSGFNEQFF
TGTGCCAGCTCACCTCCCACCGGGACTAGCGGGTTTAATGAGCAGTTCTTC
>TRBD1|-|TRBV7-2|TRBJ2-7
CASSSRQGSSSYEQYF
TGTGCCAGCAGCTCACGACAGGGGTCAAGCTCCTACGAGCAGTACTTC
>-|many|TRBV20-1|TRBJ2-2
CSARAPSRVTGELFF
TGCAGTGCTAGAGCACCCTCAAGGGTCACCGGGGAGCTGTTTTTT
>TRBD1|many|TRBV5-1|TRBJ2-2
CASSLRVDRPNTGELFF
TGCGCCAGCAGCTTGAGAGTGGACAGGCCGAACACCGGGGAGCTGTTTTTT
>-|-|TRBV29-1|TRBJ1-5
CSVEDDGNQPQHF
TGCAGCGTTGAAGATGATGGCAATCAGCCCCAGCATTTT
>TRBD1|-|TRBV18|TRBJ2-2
CASSPEGQRYTGELFF
TGTGCCAGCTCACCAGAGGGACAGAGGTACACCGGGGAGCTGTTTTTT
>TRBD2|few|TRBV6-1|TRBJ2-7
CASVALAGSYEQYF
TGTGCCAGCGTGGCACTAGCGGGATCCTACGAGCAGTACTTC
>TRBD2|few|TRBV28|TRBJ2-7
CASTFSGGWAPYEQYF
TGTGCCAGCACCTTCTCGGGAGGGTGGGCTCCCTACGAGCAGTACTTC
>TRBD1|few|TRBV3-1|TRBJ1-6
CASSQGGAGTAFNSPLHF
TGTGCCAGCAGCCAAGGCGGCGCCGGGACAGCCTTTAATTCACCCCTCCACTTT